Below are 6 T cell receptor beta chains sequenced from a single sample in a study of spatial heterogeneity in lung cancer. Time point noted: sample taken at primary tumor resection. Whole RNA, isolated from tumor, nontumor lung or frozen PBMC, was sequenced without prior sorting. TCRdb analysed the 5' RACE reads with MiXCR anew, one entry per CDR3 protein. Of 3,000 to 4,000 distinct CDR3 sequences in the sample, about 7% are singletons; the top ten hold roughly 20%. Sample: normal lung tissue next to the tumor, taken at surgery. These receptors originate from a male donor with early-stage non-small cell lung cancer.

This clonotype was observed many times. This rearrangement joins TRBV9 to TRBJ2-5; maybe TRBD2 (6 bases). Germline V gene data show CDR1 as SGDLS and CDR2 as YYNGEE. This CDR3 is built from 13 residues. V lost 7 bases and J 4 bases, leaving 14 bases between the germline ends. This chain's CDR3 is CASPLRESETQYF. The CDR3 DNA reads as TGTGCCAGCCCGTTACGGGAGTCAGAGACCCAGTACTTC.

This chain connects TRBV2 to TRBJ1-3; no clear D. The ends were cut back, 4 bases at V and 0 bases at J, with 13 bases in the middle. The CDR3 loop spans 16 amino acids. CDR1 and CDR2 (germline): SNHLY, FYNNEI. The DNA of the CDR3 is TGTGCCAGCAGTGTTGGGCGTAGCATCTCTGGAAACACCATATATTTT. Encoded protein: CASSVGRSISGNTIYF.

By share, this clonotype ranks as medium-sized. The rearrangement uses TRBV7-2 and TRBJ2-1; 7 nucleotides agree with TRBD2. CDR3 length: 12 residues. Germline lookup yields CDR1 SGHTA and CDR2 FQGNSA. Trimming removed 6 bases from V and 10 bases from J; junction bases left unmatched: 6. CDR3 DNA sequence: TGTGCCAGCAGAGCGGGACCCCCGGAGCAGTTCTTC. Translated, it gives CASRAGPPEQFF.

This clonotype showed up many times. CDR3 sequence reads: CASSSGPESDTQYF. Written as DNA, the CDR3 is TGTGCCAGCAGTTCGGGCCCCGAGTCAGATACGCAGTATTTT. The genes are TRBV12-3 or TRBV12-4 and TRBJ2-3, with D uncertain. Trimming stripped 4 bases from V and 4 bases from J, with 12 bases between. The CDR3 has 14 amino acids.

There are a few counts of this clonotype. The rearrangement uses TRBV10-3 and TRBJ1-2; D is uncertain. The CDR3 is 12 residues long. Trimming took off 3 bases at V and 4 bases at J, with 6 bases between the two ends. Germline V gene data show CDR1 as ENHRY and CDR2 as SYGVKD. The CDR3 sequence is CAISDSSYGYTF. Written as DNA, the CDR3 is TGTGCCATCAGTGATTCGAGCTATGGCTACACCTTC.

This clonotype was detected ten times or more. The genes are TRBV11-2 and TRBJ2-1; TRBD2 matches at 13 bases. This CDR3 contains 16 residues. V was pared by 3 bases and J by 3 bases, with 2 bases of the junction left unmatched. CDR1 SGHAT and CDR2 FQNNGV come from the germline V gene. CDR3 in DNA: TGTGCCAGCAGCTTCCGGACTAGCGGGGGCTACAATGAGCAGTTCTTC. As protein: CASSFRTSGGYNEQFF.